This T cell receptor beta chain appears in the sequencing data of a study of T cell repertoires in cytomegalovirus infection. Study-level background: CMV epitopes in the study were HLA-C-restricted (recently identified) and HLA-B-restricted (well studied). From public TCR beta signatures came an indication of both CMV infection and matching HLA type.

MiXCR, applied by TCRdb to the reads, yields one record per CDR3 protein. The data show approximately 1,000,000 distinct CDR3 sequences, approximately 32% seen once. There are 17 residues in the CDR3. J lost 8 bases, V lost 1 base, and 14 bases had no gene match. Germline V gene lookup returns CDR1 SGHVS and CDR2 FNYEAQ. As for this clonotype: The target antigen is unknown.

The chain has TRBV7-6 and TRBJ1-5, with TRBD1 identical over 7 bases. This specimen was cultured CD8+ T cells from PBMCs, taken from culture after CMV antigen stimulation. This receptor was obtained from a human donor in good health (CMV status not recorded). Some clones in this sample may be carry-over from other donors' samples. CDR3 DNA: TGTGCCAGCAGCTTAGACCCGGACAGGCCCCGGTGGGAGCCCCAGCATTTT. This translates into CASSLDPDRPRWEPQHF.